This is a list of T cell receptor beta chains from one sample in a study of identical twins. TCRdb recomputed calls from the 5' RACE reads with MiXCR, one row per CDR3 protein. Of hundreds of thousands of distinct CDR3 sequences listed, approximately 18% are singletons. The data also belong to a second study, concerning T cells expressing NK-cell markers.

Sequencing was performed on PBMCs. The receptors shown here come from a young woman in good health. CDR3s include the opening cysteine and the closing phenylalanine or tryptophan. D genes are given only for firm matches. Clone size appears in some rows only: once, few, many, or a class for an expanded clone.

>NA|TRBD1|TRBV5-5|TRBJ2-2
CASSVPGQGFVTGELFF
TGTGCCAGCAGCGTCCCGGGACAGGGGTTTGTCACCGGGGAGCTGTTTTTT
>few|NA|TRBV4-2|TRBJ2-3
CASSQAPGTAYTDTQYF
TGTGCCAGCAGCCAAGCTCCCGGGACCGCCTACACAGATACGCAGTATTTT
>few|NA|TRBV15|TRBJ2-3
CATSRDPASLTDTQYF
TGTGCCACCAGCAGAGATCCGGCTAGCCTCACAGATACGCAGTATTTT
>NA|NA|TRBV20-1|TRBJ1-2
CSARDTGNYGYTF
TGCAGTGCTAGGGACACAGGGAATTATGGCTACACCTTC
>NA|NA|TRBV5-6|TRBJ2-1
CASSPKGFAYNEQFF
TGTGCCAGCAGCCCAAAAGGCTTTGCGTACAATGAGCAGTTCTTC
>few|NA|TRBV11-2|TRBJ1-2
CASSTAGGGYTF
TGTGCCAGCAGCACCGCCGGGGGTGGCTACACCTTC
>few|TRBD1|TRBV20-1|TRBJ1-3
CSAPTGRLTGNTIYF
TGCAGTGCTCCGACAGGGCGGCTAACTGGAAACACCATATATTTT
>few|NA|TRBV11-3|TRBJ2-7
CASGGTHEQYF
TGTGCCAGCGGGGGTACCCATGAGCAGTACTTC
>NA|NA|TRBV9|TRBJ2-3
CASSPRLVGDTQYF
TGTGCCAGCAGCCCCCGGTTAGTGGGAGATACGCAGTATTTT
>NA|TRBD2|TRBV5-5|TRBJ2-7
CASSLLTSGSYSYEQYF
TGTGCCAGCAGCTTGCTGACTAGCGGCTCCTACTCCTACGAGCAGTACTTC
>few|NA|TRBV12-3/TRBV12-4|TRBJ2-2
CASSFGTVNTGELFF
TGTGCCAGCAGTTTTGGGACCGTGAACACCGGGGAGCTGTTTTTT
>NA|NA|TRBV20-1|TRBJ1-3
CSARVVSHSGNTIYF
TGCAGTGCTAGAGTTGTCTCTCACTCTGGAAACACCATATATTTT
>few|NA|TRBV6-5|TRBJ2-7
CASSYARGAAPYEQYF
TGTGCCAGCAGTTACGCCCGCGGGGCCGCACCGTACGAGCAGTACTTC
>few|TRBD2|TRBV5-1|TRBJ2-1
CASSFTSGNNEQFF
TGCGCCAGCAGCTTCACTAGCGGGAACAATGAGCAGTTCTTC
>NA|TRBD2|TRBV20-1|TRBJ2-7
CSALSAGVVEQYF
TGCAGTGCGTTGTCTGCGGGAGTGGTCGAGCAGTACTTC
>many|NA|TRBV6-5|TRBJ1-1
CASSYRANTEAFF
TGTGCCAGCAGTTATCGGGCGAACACTGAAGCTTTCTTT
>few|NA|TRBV29-1|TRBJ2-3
CSVVWSMEGKVDTQYF
TGCAGCGTTGTGTGGTCGATGGAGGGGAAAGTGGATACGCAGTATTTT
>few|NA|TRBV6-5|TRBJ2-1
CASRRTGGEQFF
TGTGCCAGCAGAAGGACGGGCGGTGAGCAGTTCTTC
>few|TRBD2|TRBV7-2|TRBJ2-1
CAIRAGGFPYNEQFF
TGTGCCATCAGGGCGGGAGGGTTCCCCTACAATGAGCAGTTCTTC
>few|NA|TRBV9|TRBJ2-1
CASSPLSASYNEQFF
TGTGCCAGCAGCCCTTTATCCGCATCCTACAATGAGCAGTTCTTC
>few|NA|TRBV3-1|TRBJ2-1
CASHDGRTNEQFF
TGTGCCAGTCACGACGGTCGGACCAATGAGCAGTTCTTC
>NA|NA|TRBV20-1|TRBJ2-1
CSAKGDTSYNEQFF
TGCAGTGCGAAGGGGGATACCTCCTACAATGAGCAGTTCTTC
>NA|NA|TRBV6-5|TRBJ1-1
CASSYSESMNTEAFF
TGTGCCAGCAGTTACTCGGAGAGCATGAACACTGAAGCTTTCTTT
>NA|NA|TRBV25-1|TRBJ2-5
CASSEYTVGETQYF
TGTGCCAGCAGTGAATATACCGTCGGGGAGACCCAGTACTTC
>many|NA|TRBV20-1|TRBJ1-5
CSATDGGNQPQHF
TGCAGCGCGACTGACGGTGGCAATCAGCCCCAGCATTTT
>many|NA|TRBV12-3/TRBV12-4|TRBJ1-5
CASSFDRHQPQHF
TGTGCCAGCAGTTTCGACAGGCATCAGCCCCAGCATTTT
>NA|NA|TRBV14|TRBJ2-3
CASSQDRHSRDTQYF
TGTGCCAGCAGCCAGGACCGTCATTCTCGAGATACGCAGTATTTT
>NA|TRBD1|TRBV12-3/TRBV12-4|TRBJ2-2
CASSLNTGGAGELFF
TGTGCCAGCAGTTTAAACACAGGGGGAGCCGGGGAGCTGTTTTTT
>NA|NA|TRBV6-6|TRBJ2-7
CASSSRAGEQYF
TGTGCCAGCAGTTCAAGGGCGGGCGAGCAGTACTTC
>NA|TRBD2|TRBV20-1|TRBJ2-3
CSADGTSGTVLDTQYF
TGCAGTGCCGATGGGACTAGCGGGACCGTACTAGATACGCAGTATTTT
>NA|NA|TRBV5-1|TRBJ2-7
CASSLELTQYEQYF
TGCGCCAGCAGCTTGGAACTAACTCAATACGAGCAGTACTTC
>NA|TRBD1|TRBV7-9|TRBJ2-7
CASSLPGQGTYEQYF
TGTGCCAGCAGCTTACCGGGACAGGGGACCTACGAGCAGTACTTC
>many|NA|TRBV27|TRBJ2-4
CASSSGGGAKNIQYF
TGTGCCAGCAGTTCGGGGGGCGGGGCCAAAAACATTCAGTACTTC
>NA|TRBD2|TRBV7-9|TRBJ2-1
CASRGLAGLPHEQFF
TGTGCCAGCAGAGGACTAGCGGGACTACCGCATGAGCAGTTCTTC
>few|NA|TRBV20-1|TRBJ2-7
CSARDKESSYEQYF
TGCAGTGCTAGAGATAAGGAGAGCTCCTACGAGCAGTACTTC
>many|TRBD1|TRBV12-3/TRBV12-4|TRBJ1-1
CASSWTGRTEAFF
TGTGCCAGCAGTTGGACAGGGCGGACTGAAGCTTTCTTT
>few|NA|TRBV3-1|TRBJ2-7
CASSQLGPYEQYF
TGTGCCAGCAGCCAATTGGGACCCTACGAGCAGTACTTC
>NA|NA|TRBV27|TRBJ1-2
CASTFSVGAPGYTF
TGTGCCAGCACTTTTTCTGTAGGGGCGCCGGGCTACACCTTC
>few|TRBD2|TRBV10-3|TRBJ2-7
CATTASGSALEGEQYF
TGTGCCACTACCGCCAGCGGGAGCGCTTTAGAAGGCGAGCAGTACTTC
>few|NA|TRBV6-2/TRBV6-3|TRBJ1-2
CASTRFGFGYTF
TGTGCCAGCACTAGATTCGGGTTCGGCTACACCTTC
>many|TRBD1|TRBV12-3/TRBV12-4|TRBJ2-7
CASTTGGLYEQYF
TGTGCCAGCACCACAGGGGGGCTCTACGAGCAGTACTTC
>NA|NA|TRBV7-9|TRBJ2-2
CARGMWTDSNTGELFF
TGTGCCAGAGGTATGTGGACCGACTCGAACACCGGGGAGCTGTTTTTT
>many|NA|TRBV29-1|TRBJ2-1
CSVEIPQQFF
TGCAGCGTTGAAATTCCCCAGCAGTTCTTC
>many|NA|TRBV20-1|TRBJ2-1
CSAGFRGGVYNEQFF
TGCAGTGCTGGATTCCGGGGTGGGGTGTACAATGAGCAGTTCTTC
>NA|NA|TRBV4-3|TRBJ2-7
CASSQDRGFSYEQYF
TGCGCCAGCAGCCAAGATAGGGGTTTTTCCTACGAGCAGTACTTC
>NA|NA|TRBV7-2|TRBJ2-1
CASSPSRAEREQFF
TGTGCCAGCAGCCCCTCCCGAGCAGAACGCGAGCAGTTCTTC
>NA|NA|TRBV30|TRBJ1-1
CAWSAADRTHTEAFF
TGTGCCTGGAGTGCAGCCGACAGGACCCACACTGAAGCTTTCTTT
>few|NA|TRBV20-1|TRBJ2-3
CSARLVDTQYF
TGCAGTGCACGACTAGTAGATACGCAGTATTTT